This T cell receptor (beta chain) is from a study of blood T cell repertoires in COVID-19. Study overall: The origin of the acute and convalescent COVID-19 samples was the United States, Italy and Spain. From T cells, B-cell-depleted T cells, or PBMCs came the material, which was cDNA or gDNA.

Germline V gene sequence: CDR1 GTSNPN, CDR2 SVGIG (reference sequence). The CDR3 covers 14 residues. V gave up 3 bases and J gave up 0 bases, with 9 bases separating them. Study processing details: How many nucleated cells were present was estimated from reference gene primer amplification. The method was immunoSEQ multiplex PCR; TCRdb's version includes in-frame clones alone and lacks a portion of them. The V and J calls and the clone size are those of that table, but D and trimming were determined from the DNA. Among under 300,000 clones listed, 86% were seen once. The receptor was isolated from a woman in her twenties or thirties with active or convalescent COVID-19. This chain links TRBV30 with TRBJ1-3; D remains ambiguous. The sequenced sample consisted of peripheral blood. The CDR3 here is CAWRPQSSGNTIYF. The CDR3 nucleotides read TGTGCCTGGAGGCCTCAGTCCTCTGGAAACACCATATATTTT.